This is a list of T cell receptor beta chains from one sample in a study of post-analysis software for immune sequencing data. TCRdb redid the calling of the PCR reads with MiXCR, one entry per CDR3 protein. The sample has 600,000 to 700,000 distinct CDR3 sequences, approximately 59% seen once; the top ten hold over 9%. The sequencing input was blood. Receptor source: a girl aged 2 to 10 with multiple sclerosis. CDR3s include the opening cysteine and the closing phenylalanine or tryptophan. The order of the fields is clone size, D gene, V gene, J gene, CDR3 protein, CDR3 DNA. A D gene is named only where the DNA matches it firmly. Clone size, where shown, is once, few, many, or a class for clones that have expanded.

>few|TRBD2|TRBV30|TRBJ2-3
CAWSFTSGPTDTQYF
TGTGCCTGGAGTTTCACTAGCGGTCCCACAGATACGCAGTATTTT
>few|.|TRBV6-2/TRBV6-3|TRBJ1-1
CASSYPMDGNTEAFF
TGTGCCAGCAGTTACCCGATGGACGGGAACACTGAAGCTTTCTTT
>.|TRBD2|TRBV20-1|TRBJ2-3
CSARSAGTSITDTQYF
TGCAGTGCTAGATCCGCCGGGACTAGCATCACAGATACGCAGTATTTT
>once|.|TRBV12-3/TRBV12-4|TRBJ2-1
CASSFRTTYNEQFF
TGTGCCAGCAGTTTCAGGACCACCTACAATGAGCAGTTCTTC
>.|TRBD1|TRBV29-1|TRBJ2-7
CSVEDRDRGLVYEQYF
TGCAGCGTTGAAGATCGGGACAGGGGGCTTGTCTACGAGCAGTACTTC
>few|.|TRBV29-1|TRBJ1-4
CSVERPGMGGKLFF
TGCAGCGTTGAACGCCCGGGGATGGGTGGAAAACTGTTTTTT
>few|.|TRBV18|TRBJ2-1
CASSPGGWNEQFF
TGTGCCAGCTCACCGGGTGGTTGGAATGAGCAGTTCTTC
>few|TRBD2|TRBV6-6|TRBJ2-1
CASREGGLAGYNEQFF
TGTGCCAGCAGAGAAGGGGGACTAGCGGGGTACAATGAGCAGTTCTTC
>.|TRBD1|TRBV20-1|TRBJ1-2
CSAPTPGTGGYGYTF
TGCAGTGCCCCCACCCCAGGGACAGGGGGGTATGGCTACACCTTC
>few|.|TRBV7-6|TRBJ2-1
CASSVGARNDNEQFF
TGTGCCAGCAGCGTGGGGGCCCGAAACGACAATGAGCAGTTCTTC
>.|TRBD2|TRBV20-1|TRBJ2-1
CSARSGRAAEQFF
TGCAGTGCTAGGAGCGGGAGGGCCGCTGAGCAGTTCTTC
>few|.|TRBV4-1|TRBJ2-4
CASSQVGTQSNIQYF
TGCGCCAGCAGCCAAGTCGGGACTCAAAGCAACATTCAGTACTTC
>.|TRBD2|TRBV5-1|TRBJ2-5
CASSLGLAGDSETQYF
TGCGCCAGCAGCTTGGGCCTAGCGGGAGACTCTGAGACCCAGTACTTC
>.|.|TRBV2|TRBJ2-1
CASSDPLAGTYYNEQFF
TGTGCCAGCAGCGACCCTTTGGCGGGGACGTACTACAATGAGCAGTTCTTC
>.|.|TRBV7-2|TRBJ1-4
CASSLGKQVPNEKLFF
TGTGCCAGCAGCTTAGGAAAACAGGTGCCTAATGAAAAACTGTTTTTT
>.|.|TRBV3-1|TRBJ2-5
CASSQEAGRLSEETQYF
TGTGCCAGCAGCCAAGAGGCGGGACGCCTCTCGGAAGAGACCCAGTACTTC
>few|TRBD2|TRBV7-3|TRBJ2-1
CASSWSGSSYNEQFF
TGTGCCAGCAGCTGGAGCGGGAGCTCCTACAATGAGCAGTTCTTC
>.|TRBD2|TRBV30|TRBJ2-1
CAFLAGNYNEQFF
TGTGCCTTTTTAGCGGGAAATTACAATGAGCAGTTCTTC
>.|.|TRBV20-1|TRBJ2-7
CSAGWSPYEQYF
TGCAGTGCTGGATGGAGCCCCTACGAGCAGTACTTC
>.|.|TRBV12-3/TRBV12-4|TRBJ1-2
CASKQDRNYGYTF
TGTGCCAGCAAACAGGACCGTAACTATGGCTACACCTTC
>.|.|TRBV4-1|TRBJ1-2
CASSLSGTDYGYTF
TGCGCCAGCAGCCTCTCCGGGACGGATTATGGCTACACCTTC
>.|.|TRBV7-2|TRBJ2-1
CASSLGLQGGQQFF
TGTGCCAGCAGCTTGGGATTACAGGGAGGACAGCAGTTCTTC
>.|.|TRBV5-1|TRBJ2-7
CASSPWGTLYEQYF
TGCGCCAGCAGCCCATGGGGCACCCTCTACGAGCAGTACTTC
>.|TRBD2|TRBV25-1|TRBJ2-5
CASSDEGREDQETQYF
TGTGCCAGCAGTGACGAGGGGAGGGAGGACCAAGAGACCCAGTACTTC
>few|.|TRBV9|TRBJ2-1
CASSVGLQRGQFF
TGTGCCAGCAGCGTAGGGCTCCAACGAGGGCAGTTCTTC
>.|.|TRBV10-3|TRBJ2-7
CAISLGFTYEQYF
TGTGCCATCAGTCTGGGGTTTACCTACGAGCAGTACTTC
>.|.|TRBV5-1|TRBJ1-1
CASSLGESNTEAFF
TGCGCCAGCAGCTTGGGGGAGTCGAACACTGAAGCTTTCTTT
>.|.|TRBV13|TRBJ2-2
CASSLDQGTGELFF
TGTGCCAGCAGCTTAGATCAGGGGACCGGGGAGCTGTTTTTT
>once|TRBD2|TRBV4-1|TRBJ2-7
CASSQRLAESYEQYF
TGCGCCAGCAGCCAACGGCTAGCGGAGTCCTACGAGCAGTACTTC
>.|TRBD2|TRBV2|TRBJ2-1
CASSESSGNYNEQFF
TGTGCCAGCAGTGAGTCAAGCGGGAATTACAATGAGCAGTTCTTC
>.|TRBD2|TRBV29-1|TRBJ2-7
CSVRGGDSYEQYF
TGCAGCGTTCGGGGAGGGGATTCCTACGAGCAGTACTTC
>.|TRBD1|TRBV5-5|TRBJ2-5
CASSFLDRGRETQYF
TGTGCCAGCAGCTTCCTGGACAGGGGTAGAGAGACCCAGTACTTC
>few|TRBD1|TRBV7-2|TRBJ2-7
CASRQGLEQYF
TGTGCCAGCAGACAGGGGCTCGAGCAGTACTTC
>.|TRBD1|TRBV28|TRBJ2-7
CATDGQAPSEQYF
TGTGCCACCGACGGACAGGCCCCCTCCGAGCAGTACTTC